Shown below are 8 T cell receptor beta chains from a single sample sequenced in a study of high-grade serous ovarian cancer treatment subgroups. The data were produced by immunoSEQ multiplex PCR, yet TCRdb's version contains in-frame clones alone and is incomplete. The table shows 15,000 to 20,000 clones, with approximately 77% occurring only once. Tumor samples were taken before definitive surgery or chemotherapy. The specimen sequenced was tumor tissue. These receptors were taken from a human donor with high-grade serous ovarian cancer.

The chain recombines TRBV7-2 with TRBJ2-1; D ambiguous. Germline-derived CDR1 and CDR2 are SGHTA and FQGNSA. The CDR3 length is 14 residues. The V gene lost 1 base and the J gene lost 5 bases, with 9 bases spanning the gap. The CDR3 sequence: CASSLGGSNNEQFF. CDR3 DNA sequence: TGTGCCAGCAGCTTAGGGGGTTCTAACAATGAGCAGTTCTTC.

The CDR3 spells CASSLARGYTF. In DNA, the CDR3 is TGTGCCAGCAGCTTAGCGCGGGGCTACACCTTC. The chain carries TRBV7-9 and TRBJ1-2; D is ambiguous. The V gene's germline CDR1 is SEHNR and CDR2 FQNEAQ (reference sequence). Trimming left V 0 bases short and J 8 bases short, with 4 bases between. The CDR3 runs to 11 residues.

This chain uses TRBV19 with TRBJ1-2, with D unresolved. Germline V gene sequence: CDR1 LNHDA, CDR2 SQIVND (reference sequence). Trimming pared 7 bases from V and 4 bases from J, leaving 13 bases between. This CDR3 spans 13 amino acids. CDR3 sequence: CASIGWDTYGYTF. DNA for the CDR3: TGTGCCAGTATTGGTTGGGATACCTATGGCTACACCTTC.

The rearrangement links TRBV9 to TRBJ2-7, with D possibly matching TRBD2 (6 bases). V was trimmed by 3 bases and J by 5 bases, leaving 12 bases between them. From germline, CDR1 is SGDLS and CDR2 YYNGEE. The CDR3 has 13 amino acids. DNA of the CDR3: TGTGCCAGCAGCGGCGGGGAAATCCACGAGCAGTACTTC. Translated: CASSGGEIHEQYF. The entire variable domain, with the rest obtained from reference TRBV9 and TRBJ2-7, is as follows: DSGVTQTPKHLITATGQRVTLRCSPRSGDLSVYWYQQSLDQGLQFLIQYYNGEERAKGNILERFSAQQFPDLHSELNLSSLELGDSALYFCASSGGEIHEQYFGPGTRLTVT.

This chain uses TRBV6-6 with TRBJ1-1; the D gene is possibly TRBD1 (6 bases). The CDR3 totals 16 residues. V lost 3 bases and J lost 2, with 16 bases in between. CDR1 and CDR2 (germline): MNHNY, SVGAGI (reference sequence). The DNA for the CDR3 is TGTGCCAGCAGTTATATGATCGCAGGGGCTAACACTGAAGCTTTCTTT. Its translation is CASSYMIAGANTEAFF.

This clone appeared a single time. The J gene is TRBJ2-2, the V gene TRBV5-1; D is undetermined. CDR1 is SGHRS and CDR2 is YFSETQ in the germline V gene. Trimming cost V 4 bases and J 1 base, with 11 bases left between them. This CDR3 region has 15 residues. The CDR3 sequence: CASSDPRQNTGELFF. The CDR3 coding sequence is TGCGCCAGCAGCGATCCGAGGCAGAACACCGGGGAGCTGTTTTTT.

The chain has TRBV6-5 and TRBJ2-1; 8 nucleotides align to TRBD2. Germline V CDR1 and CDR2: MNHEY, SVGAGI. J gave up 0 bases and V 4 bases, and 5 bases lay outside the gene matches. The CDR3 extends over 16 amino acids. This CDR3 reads CASSSTSGGSYNEQFF. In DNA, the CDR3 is TGTGCCAGCAGTTCCACGAGCGGGGGCTCCTACAATGAGCAGTTCTTC.

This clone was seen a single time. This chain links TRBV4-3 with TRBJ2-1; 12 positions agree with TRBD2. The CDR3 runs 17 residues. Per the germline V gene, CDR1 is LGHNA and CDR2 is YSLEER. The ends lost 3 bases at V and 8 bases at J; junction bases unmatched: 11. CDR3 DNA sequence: TGCGCCAGCAGCCACGCGGTGGGGCTAGCGGGAGGGGATGAGCAGTTCTTC. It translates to CASSHAVGLAGGDEQFF.